This TCR beta chain is drawn from a study of shared clonotypes between healthy human individuals. Study conclusions and caveats: Around 5% was the fraction of naive CD4 clonotypes found shared across a handful of donors.

The table lists this clone with a count of one. Antigen specificity is unknown. Genomic DNA from each subset was divided evenly over several immunoSEQ plates. The data were produced by immunoSEQ multiplex PCR, yet TCRdb's version contains in-frame clones alone and is incomplete. Of approximately 1.1 million clones in the sample, around 82% were seen once. Germline CDR1 and CDR2: SNHLY and FYNNEI. The CDR3 spans 11 residues. Trimming took 6 bases from V and 10 from J; bases not matched to a gene: 3. The TCR was taken from a man aged 18 to 29 in good health. Some clones in this sample may be carry-over from other donors' samples. The material sequenced was memory CD4+ T cells from PBMCs. Described subset: CD45RA-negative fraction. This chain links TRBV2 with TRBJ2-1, with 7 bases that match TRBD2. The CDR3 nucleotides read TGTGCCAGCAGCCTACTAGCGGAGCAGTTCTTC. This encodes CASSLLAEQFF.